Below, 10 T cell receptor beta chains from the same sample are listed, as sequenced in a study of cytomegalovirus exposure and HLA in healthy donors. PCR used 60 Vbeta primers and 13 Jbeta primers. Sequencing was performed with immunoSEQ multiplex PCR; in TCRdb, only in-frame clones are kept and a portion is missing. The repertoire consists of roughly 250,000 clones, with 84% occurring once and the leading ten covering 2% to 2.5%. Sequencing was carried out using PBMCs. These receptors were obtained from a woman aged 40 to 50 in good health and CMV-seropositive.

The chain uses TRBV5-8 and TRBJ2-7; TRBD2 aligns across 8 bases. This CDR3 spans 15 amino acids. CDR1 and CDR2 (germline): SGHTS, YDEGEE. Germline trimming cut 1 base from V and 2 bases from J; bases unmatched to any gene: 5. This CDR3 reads CASSLLGLGTYEQYF. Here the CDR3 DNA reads TGTGCCAGCAGCTTGCTGGGACTAGGCACCTACGAGCAGTACTTC.

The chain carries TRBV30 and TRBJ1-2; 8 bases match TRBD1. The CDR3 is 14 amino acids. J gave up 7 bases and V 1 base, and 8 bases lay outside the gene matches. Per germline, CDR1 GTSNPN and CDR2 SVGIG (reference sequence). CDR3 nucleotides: TGTGCCTGGAGTGGCATCGGGACAGGAGGTGGCTACACCTTC. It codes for CAWSGIGTGGGYTF.

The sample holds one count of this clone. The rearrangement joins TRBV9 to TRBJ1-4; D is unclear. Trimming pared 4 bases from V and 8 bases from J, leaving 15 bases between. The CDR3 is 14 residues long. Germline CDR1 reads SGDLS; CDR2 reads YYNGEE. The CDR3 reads CASSRAGVGEKLFF. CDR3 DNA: TGTGCCAGCAGCAGAGCGGGAGTTGGGGAAAAACTGTTTTTT.

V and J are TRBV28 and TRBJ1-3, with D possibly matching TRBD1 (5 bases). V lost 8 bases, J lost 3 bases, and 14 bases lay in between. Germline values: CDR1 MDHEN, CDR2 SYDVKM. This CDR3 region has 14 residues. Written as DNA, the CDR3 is TGTGCCAGCGTCGATCGGGGGGGTGGAAACACCATATATTTT. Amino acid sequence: CASVDRGGGNTIYF. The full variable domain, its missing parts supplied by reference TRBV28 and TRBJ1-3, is DVKVTQSSRYLVKRTGEKVFLECVQDMDHENMFWYRQDPGLGLRLIYFSYDVKMKEKGDIPEGYSVSREKKERFSLILESASTNQTSMYLCASVDRGGGNTIYFGEGSWLTVV.

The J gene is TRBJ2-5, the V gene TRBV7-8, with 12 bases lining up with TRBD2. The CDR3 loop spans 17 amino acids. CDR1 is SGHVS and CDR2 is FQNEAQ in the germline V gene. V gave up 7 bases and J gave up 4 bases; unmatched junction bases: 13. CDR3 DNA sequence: TGTGCCAGCATCCAAGAGACTAGCGGGAGTGGGGGAGAGACCCAGTACTTC. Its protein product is CASIQETSGSGGETQYF.

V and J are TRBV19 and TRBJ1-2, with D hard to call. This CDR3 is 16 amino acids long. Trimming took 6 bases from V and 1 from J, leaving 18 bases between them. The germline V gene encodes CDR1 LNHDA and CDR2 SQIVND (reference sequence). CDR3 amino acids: CASRPTDGQLNYGYTF. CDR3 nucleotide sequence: TGTGCCAGTAGGCCCACTGATGGGCAGCTTAACTATGGCTACACCTTC.

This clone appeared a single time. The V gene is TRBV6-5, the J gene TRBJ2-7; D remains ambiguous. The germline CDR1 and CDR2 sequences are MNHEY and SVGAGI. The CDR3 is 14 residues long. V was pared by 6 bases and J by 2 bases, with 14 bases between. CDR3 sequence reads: CASRTLSVPYEQYF. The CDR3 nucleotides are TGTGCCAGCAGAACTCTCTCTGTCCCCTACGAGCAGTACTTC.

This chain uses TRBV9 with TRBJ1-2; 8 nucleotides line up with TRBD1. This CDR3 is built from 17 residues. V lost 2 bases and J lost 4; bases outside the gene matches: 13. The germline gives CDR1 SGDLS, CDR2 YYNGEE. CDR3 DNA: TGTGCCAGCAGCGTTGGGCAGGACAGGGCGGAGGGCTATGGCTACACCTTC. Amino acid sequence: CASSVGQDRAEGYGYTF.

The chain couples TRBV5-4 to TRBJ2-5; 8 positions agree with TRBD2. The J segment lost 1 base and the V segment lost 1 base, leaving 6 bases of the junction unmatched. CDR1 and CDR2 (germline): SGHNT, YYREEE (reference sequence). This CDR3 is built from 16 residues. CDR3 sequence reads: CASSLWGLVSQETQYF. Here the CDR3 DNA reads TGTGCCAGCAGCTTGTGGGGACTAGTCTCCCAAGAGACCCAGTACTTC.

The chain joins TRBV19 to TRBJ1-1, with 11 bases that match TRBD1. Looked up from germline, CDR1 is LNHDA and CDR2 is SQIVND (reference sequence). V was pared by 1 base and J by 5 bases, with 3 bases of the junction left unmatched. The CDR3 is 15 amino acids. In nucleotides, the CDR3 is TGTGCCAGTAGTATAGGGGACAGGGGGTTAACTGAAGCTTTCTTT. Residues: CASSIGDRGLTEAFF.